This TCR beta chain was captured in a study of blood T cells in healthy people across ages. The CDR3 is made up of 13 amino acids. The germline gives CDR1 MNHEY, CDR2 SMNVEV (reference sequence). Deletions cut 5 bases from V and 3 bases from J, with 11 bases between. PCR was performed a second time for 7 to 11 cycles using a sample-barcoded 5' primer and a J-beta primer mix. Using its own MiXCR run on the 5' RACE reads, TCRdb lists one record per CDR3 protein. This sample has about 1,400,000 distinct CDR3 sequences, with 45% to 70% found just once. The source of this sequence is a man aged 18 to 30 in good health. This chain links TRBV27 with TRBJ2-7; perhaps TRBD2 as D (6 bases). Material for sequencing was blood. The CDR3 loop reads CASSGPGLYEQYF. In nucleotides, the CDR3 is TGTGCCAGCAGTGGCCCGGGACTCTACGAGCAGTACTTC.